The sequence of this TCR beta chain was determined in a study of shared clonotypes between healthy human individuals. About the research overall: The study used three CD4 naive, three CD4 memory, two CD8 naive and one CD8 memory plate per donor. Study conclusions and caveats: Expectations were that clonotype sharing among donors would be affected by sequencing depth. Few donors limited the genetic and exposure-history diversity represented. Several donors showed sharing of 4.5% to 6% of naive CD4 clonotypes.

Assay used: immunoSEQ multiplex PCR; TCRdb lists only in-frame clones, some missing. Of over 950,000 clones listed, approximately 75% are singletons. Remarks on this clone: The antigen is not known.

The germline gives CDR1 SGHTA, CDR2 FQGTGA. The CDR3 consists of 15 residues. V dropped 6 bases and J dropped 8; count of bases not matched to a gene: 9. This TCR came from a man aged 18-30 years in good health. Some clones in this sample may be carry-over from other donors' samples. The chain joins TRBV7-3 to TRBJ2-2, with TRBD1 matching over 10 bases. The sequenced sample consisted of memory CD4+ T cells from PBMCs. This sample's subset: CD45RA-negative fraction. CDR3 in amino acids: CASSLTGGASGELFF. As DNA, the CDR3 is TGTGCCAGCAGTTTGACAGGGGGCGCTTCTGGGGAGCTGTTTTTT.